The following is a TCR beta chain sequence with its context. Per the original data handling: Estimation of nucleated cell counts relied on the amplification of reference gene primers. Here immunoSEQ multiplex PCR was the method, and the copy in TCRdb shows in-frame clones only, minus some. D and trimming come from the DNA, and the V and J calls and clone size come from that table. Of 84,000 or so clones in the sample, more than 65% were seen once. This specimen belongs to a study of blood T cell repertoires in COVID-19. Overall study context: The origin of the acute and convalescent COVID-19 samples was the United States, Italy and Spain. From T cells, B-cell-depleted T cells, or PBMCs came the material, which was cDNA or gDNA.

Germline-derived CDR1 and CDR2 are SNHLY and FYNNEI. The CDR3 is made up of 14 amino acids. V shed 5 bases and J shed 7 bases, with 15 bases lying between them. Sequenced: peripheral blood. This clonotype was obtained from a man aged 65 to 79 with acute or convalescent COVID-19. The V call is TRBV2, the J call TRBJ1-5, with D perhaps TRBD1 (6 bases). The CDR3 DNA is TGTGCCAGCAGTAGATCACAGGGCAGGCAGCCCCAGCATTTT. Amino acids: CASSRSQGRQPQHF. The whole variable domain, remainder taken from reference TRBV2 and TRBJ1-5, is EPEVTQTPSHQVTQMGQEVILRCVPISNHLYFYWYRQILGQKVEFLVSFYNNEISEKSEIFDDQFSVERPDGSNFTLKIRSTKLEDSAMYFCASSRSQGRQPQHFGDGTRLSIL.